Below are 18 T cell receptor beta chains sequenced from a single sample in a study of CD8+CD57+ T cells in acquired aplastic anemia listed by TCRdb under 2018. Patients chosen for sequencing had shown expansion of CD8+CD57+ cells by flow cytometry. The instrument given in TCRdb is Illumina HiSeq 2000. Genomic DNA served as template for TCR beta VDJ combination and CDR3 sequence profiling. The public reads were quality trimmed at Q25 with fastp and then assembled into clones with MiXCR by TCRdb, keeping productive beta chains. Every distinct CDR3 protein forms one entry, paired with its most common genes and DNA. In all, the sample holds about 160,000 distinct CDR3 sequences, and 40% to 50% of those were seen once. The ten top clones hold more than 30% of the sample. The sample consisted of sorted CD4+, CD8+, or CD8+CD57+ T cells (not recorded which) from PBMCs. The receptor source for this set is a human donor with aplastic anemia.

This clonotype was seen a handful of times. The rearrangement joins TRBV7-2 to TRBJ2-7, with 7 bases identical to TRBD1. Trimming removed 5 bases from V and 5 bases from J; junction bases left unmatched: 6. CDR1 and CDR2 from the germline V gene are SGHTA and FQGNSA. This CDR3 comprises 13 residues. The CDR3 region has the DNA TGTGCCAGCAGCCAATCCGGGACAGACGAGCAGTACTTC. This encodes CASSQSGTDEQYF.

This clonotype has ten or more counts. This chain connects TRBV7-8 to TRBJ2-7, with 7 bases matching TRBD1. Germline CDR1 and CDR2: SGHVS and FQNEAQ. The CDR3 is 14 residues long. V dropped 5 bases and J dropped 3; count of bases not matched to a gene: 7. CDR3 DNA sequence: TGTGCCAGCAGCACCGGGACAGCTTACTACGAGCAGTACTTC. Amino acids: CASSTGTAYYEQYF.

The chain joins TRBV27 to TRBJ2-7; 8 nucleotides match TRBD1. CDR1 and CDR2 from the germline V gene are MNHEY and SMNVEV (reference sequence). V gave up 0 bases and J gave up 5 bases; unmatched junction bases: 9. The CDR3 covers 16 residues. CDR3 DNA: TGTGCCAGCAGTTTATCGTCGACAGGGGCGTATCACGAGCAGTACTTC. Translated, it gives CASSLSSTGAYHEQYF.

The chain employs TRBV7-8 and TRBJ2-5; TRBD2 matches at 12 bases. Germline V gene sequence: CDR1 SGHVS, CDR2 FQNEAQ. The trim removed 8 bases at V and 6 bases at J, leaving 7 bases unmatched. The CDR3 totals 14 residues. The CDR3 DNA follows: TGTGCCAGCGTCCGACTAGCGGGGGCCCAGACCCAGTACTTC. This encodes CASVRLAGAQTQYF.

The chain links TRBV7-8 to TRBJ2-7, with D possibly being TRBD1 (6 bases). Germline V gene data show CDR1 as SGHVS and CDR2 as FQNEAQ. This CDR3 region has 18 residues. V dropped 8 bases and J dropped 0 bases, with 26 bases sitting between them. The CDR3 reads CASSPSDFDDRNSYEQYF. CDR3 nucleotide sequence: TGTGCCAGCTCACCTTCCGACTTCGACGACAGGAACTCCTACGAGCAGTACTTC. The complete variable domain, with remaining parts taken from reference TRBV7-8 and TRBJ2-7, reads GAGVSQSPRYKVAKRGQDVALRCDPISGHVSLFWYQQALGQGPEFLTYFQNEAQLDKSGLPSDRFFAERPEGSVSTLKIQRTQQEDSAVYLCASSPSDFDDRNSYEQYFGPGTRLTVT.

The chain joins TRBV11-1 to TRBJ2-7; 7 positions match TRBD1. The CDR3 has 16 amino acids. V lost 5 bases to trimming and J lost 1 base; unmatched junction nucleotides: 11. Per the germline V gene, CDR1 is SGHAT and CDR2 is FQDESV (reference sequence). The DNA for the CDR3 is TGTGCCAGCAGCCCCCGACAGGGCCACCAATCCTACGAGCAGTACTTC. It encodes CASSPRQGHQSYEQYF.

This clonotype was seen repeatedly, ten times or more. The rearrangement uses TRBV9 and TRBJ1-1, with D maybe TRBD1 (5 bases). This CDR3 region has 14 residues. Between the trimmed V and J ends, which lost 0 bases and 2 bases, there was a span of 8 bases. Germline values: CDR1 SGDLS, CDR2 YYNGEE. This CDR3 is CASSVGGENTEAFF. CDR3 bases: TGTGCCAGCAGCGTAGGGGGCGAAAACACTGAAGCTTTCTTT.

The V call is TRBV9, the J call TRBJ2-7; tentatively, D is TRBD1 (5 bases). The length of the CDR3 is 13 residues. CDR1 is SGDLS and CDR2 is YYNGEE in the germline V gene. V was clipped by 0 bases and J by 3 bases, with 7 bases between them. CDR3 amino acids: CASSVADSYEQYF. CDR3 bases: TGTGCCAGCAGCGTAGCTGACAGCTACGAGCAGTACTTC.

This sequence joins TRBV29-1 and TRBJ2-7; 9 bases align to TRBD1. V was clipped by 6 bases and J by 6 bases; unmatched bases: 9. The germline V gene has CDR1 SQVTM and CDR2 ANQGSEA. The CDR3 covers 13 residues. CDR3 loop: CSVSGQGRFEQYF. The CDR3 DNA reads as TGCAGCGTGAGCGGACAGGGGAGGTTCGAGCAGTACTTC.

The V and J genes are TRBV11-2 and TRBJ2-1; TRBD2 might be the D (6 bases). Germline CDR1 reads SGHAT; CDR2 reads FQNNGV. The CDR3 contains 14 residues. The ends were cut back, 0 bases at V and 11 bases at J, with 14 bases in the middle. The CDR3 region is CASSLEGLPVKQFF. The CDR3 DNA follows: TGTGCCAGCAGCTTAGAGGGACTCCCCGTAAAGCAGTTCTTC.

The V gene is TRBV29-1, the J gene TRBJ1-1; no definite D call. This CDR3 contains 12 residues. Looked up from germline, CDR1 is SQVTM and CDR2 is ANQGSEA. The ends were cut back, 8 bases at V and 2 bases at J, with 12 bases in the middle. The CDR3 DNA is TGCAGCTTGGCCACAGCTAACACTGAAGCTTTCTTT. Protein: CSLATANTEAFF.

The chain uses TRBV5-1 and TRBJ2-7; 9 nucleotides align to TRBD1. V lost 3 bases, J lost 5 bases, and 9 bases stayed unmatched. Germline CDR1 reads SGHRS; CDR2 reads YFSETQ. The CDR3 loop spans 15 amino acids. The CDR3 coding sequence is TGCGCCAGCAGCTCCCGTTTAGACAGGGGGGACGAGCAGTACTTC. Residues: CASSSRLDRGDEQYF.

V and J are TRBV20-1 and TRBJ2-1; TRBD2 matches 10 bases. Germline CDR1 and CDR2: DFQATT and SNEGSKA (reference sequence). After removal of 0 bases from V and 4 bases from J, the junction contained 3 bases not matched to a gene. The length of the CDR3 is 15 residues. The CDR3 DNA reads TGCAGTGCTAGAGATCCTAGCGGGGGATACAATGAGCAGTTCTTC. Translating gives CSARDPSGGYNEQFF.

In DNA, the CDR3 is TGTGCCAGCAGTTTCTCAGAAACAGATACGCAGTATTTT. Translating gives CASSFSETDTQYF. The rearrangement joins TRBV12-3 or TRBV12-4 to TRBJ2-3; D gene unclear. The CDR3 is 13 amino acids. V shed 3 bases and J shed 3 bases, with 7 bases lying between them.

The J gene is TRBJ2-1, the V gene TRBV11-2, with 11 bases fitting TRBD2. Germline V gene lookup returns CDR1 SGHAT and CDR2 FQNNGV. The CDR3 sequence is 15 residues long. The V and J ends lost 5 bases and 5 bases, in that order; junction bases with no gene match: 5. CDR3 nucleotide sequence: TGTGCCAGCAGCACCGGACTAGCGGGTAACAATGAGCAGTTCTTC. Translation: CASSTGLAGNNEQFF.

The chain couples TRBV7-2 to TRBJ2-7; 10 nucleotides agree with TRBD2. V was clipped by 6 bases and J by 6 bases; unmatched bases: 5. The CDR3 covers 13 residues. Germline CDR1 and CDR2: SGHTA and FQGNSA. This chain's CDR3 is CASRLAGEAEQYF. The CDR3 nucleotides are TGTGCCAGCAGGCTAGCGGGGGAAGCCGAGCAGTACTTC.

Regarding this clonotype: This may be a read error: a much more frequent sequence differs by one nucleotide. The rearrangement uses TRBV5-1 and TRBJ1-2; the D gene is possibly TRBD1 (5 bases). Germline V gene lookup returns CDR1 SGHRS and CDR2 YFSETQ. This CDR3 is 15 amino acids long. V lost 3 bases and J 0 bases, leaving 12 bases between the germline ends. CDR3 amino acids: CASSSRDPANYGYTF. CDR3 DNA sequence: TGCGCCAGCAGCTCGAGGGACCCAGCTAACTATGGCTACACCTTC.

This clonotype came up many times. The V and J genes are TRBV6-2 or TRBV6-3 and TRBJ2-1; D is undetermined. This CDR3 is 14 amino acids long. V gave up 0 bases and J gave up 2 bases, with 5 bases separating them. The V gene's germline CDR1 is MNHEY and CDR2 SVGEGT. The CDR3 loop is CASSYSTPYNEQFF. The CDR3, as DNA: TGTGCCAGCAGTTACTCGACCCCCTACAATGAGCAGTTCTTC.